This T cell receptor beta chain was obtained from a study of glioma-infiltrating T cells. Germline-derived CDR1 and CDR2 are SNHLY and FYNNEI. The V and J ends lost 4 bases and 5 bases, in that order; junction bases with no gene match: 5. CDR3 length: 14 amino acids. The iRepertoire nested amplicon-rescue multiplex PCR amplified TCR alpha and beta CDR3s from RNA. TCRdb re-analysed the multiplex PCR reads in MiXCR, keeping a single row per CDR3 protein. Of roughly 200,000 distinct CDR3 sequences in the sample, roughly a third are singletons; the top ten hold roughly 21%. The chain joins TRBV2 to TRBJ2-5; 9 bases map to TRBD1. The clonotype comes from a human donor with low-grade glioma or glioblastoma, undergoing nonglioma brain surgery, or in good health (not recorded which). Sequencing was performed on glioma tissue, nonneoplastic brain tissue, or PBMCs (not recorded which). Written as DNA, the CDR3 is TGTGCCAGCAGTGCACAGGGGGCGGAGGAGACCCAGTACTTC. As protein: CASSAQGAEETQYF. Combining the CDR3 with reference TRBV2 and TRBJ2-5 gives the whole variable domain EPEVTQTPSHQVTQMGQEVILRCVPISNHLYFYWYRQILGQKVEFLVSFYNNEISEKSEIFDDQFSVERPDGSNFTLKIRSTKLEDSAMYFCASSAQGAEETQYFGPGTRLLVL.